This entry concerns a single T cell receptor beta chain. Its antigen is unidentified. TCRdb ran MiXCR on the 5' RACE reads and lists one entry per CDR3 protein. The data show about 390,000 distinct CDR3 sequences, 15% to 20% seen once. The data originate from a study of T-cell memory formation after mild COVID-19. Across the whole study: TCR clustering was largely donor specific.

Findings of the study overall: Whether second-wave clones peaking at day 37 were SARS-CoV-2 specific went unconfirmed. The study detected some responding clones in pre-infection memory, suggesting cross-reactive memory joined. Contracting clones, day 15 to 85, had balanced CD4/CD8, and later expanders favored CD4+.

Germline assignment: CDR1 ENHRY and CDR2 SYGVKD. This CDR3 region has 12 residues. V was trimmed by 5 bases and J by 7 bases, leaving 11 bases between them. Source material: PBMCs or a T cell subset sorted from them (not recorded which). This TCR derives from a man younger than 35 who had mild COVID-19 (a few samples of this study predate the infection). Cell type and time point are not known. The V and J genes are TRBV10-3 and TRBJ2-5; D remains ambiguous. The CDR3 coding sequence is TGTGCCATCAGTCAGACGCGCGGGACCCAGTACTTC. Encoded protein: CAISQTRGTQYF.